These T cell receptor beta chains were read from a single sample in a study of T cell changes during pregnancy in multiple sclerosis. Measured with immunoSEQ multiplex PCR; TCRdb has only the in-frame clones, and not every one. Of some 51,000 clones listed, roughly 93% are singletons. Sequenced here: CD8+ T cells from peripheral blood mononuclear cells, sampled in the first trimester of pregnancy. The source is a female donor with multiple sclerosis, enrolled in a pregnancy study. The CDR3 runs from the conserved cysteine through the conserved F or W. The D gene is left open where the match is weak. Expanded clones are given a class, and other clones once, few, many or no size at all.

>TRBJ2-7|TRBD2|-|TRBV27
TGTGCCAGCACTAGCGGGACCGAGCAGTACTTC
CASTSGTEQYF
>TRBJ2-3|TRBD2|-|TRBV5-8
TGTGCCAGCAGCCGTGAGCTGGGAGGGGACACAGATACGCAGTATTTT
CASSRELGGDTDTQYF
>TRBJ2-7|TRBD2|-|TRBV27
TGTGCCAGCAGTACCCCCGGGACTACCTTCTACGAGCAGTACTTC
CASSTPGTTFYEQYF
>TRBJ1-5|-|-|TRBV27
TGTGCCAGCAGGCGCACCAGCAATCAGCCCCAGCATTTT
CASRRTSNQPQHF
>TRBJ2-2|TRBD2|once|TRBV9
TGTGCCAGCAGCGTAGCTTGGACGGGGGGGAACACCGGGGAGCTGTTTTTT
CASSVAWTGGNTGELFF
>TRBJ2-1|-|-|TRBV2
TGTGCCAGCATTCTGACAGCTTACTCCTACAATGAGCAGTTCTTC
CASILTAYSYNEQFF
>TRBJ1-5|TRBD1|-|TRBV7-8
TGTGCCAGCAGCCACGACAGGGGGACCCTTCTTAGCAATCAGCCCCAGCATTTT
CASSHDRGTLLSNQPQHF
>TRBJ2-1|TRBD1|-|TRBV4-1
TGCGCCAGCAGCCAGGTAGCAGGGGGCGAGGTTGAGCAGTTCTTC
CASSQVAGGEVEQFF
>TRBJ2-1|-|once|TRBV4-1
TGCGCCAGCACTCCAAGTGGCGGTGAGCAGTTCTTC
CASTPSGGEQFF
>TRBJ2-7|TRBD2|-|TRBV27
TGTGCCAGCAGTTTATCGGCTTATGCGGGAGTAGGATACGAGCAGTACTTC
CASSLSAYAGVGYEQYF
>TRBJ1-1|TRBD1|-|TRBV5-5
TGTGCCAGCAGCGAACTACGTATAGTCTTGACAGGGTCTGAAGCTTTCTTT
CASSELRIVLTGSEAFF
>TRBJ2-7|-|-|TRBV5-1
TGCGCCAGCAGCTACGAGACAGCCTCCTACGAGCAGTACTTC
CASSYETASYEQYF
>TRBJ2-1|TRBD1|-|TRBV16
TGTGCCAGCAGCCAAGGGACGAGGGGGCCATACAATGAGCAGTTCTTC
CASSQGTRGPYNEQFF
>TRBJ2-7|-|-|TRBV2
TGTGCCAGCAAGGGGATGTATTTGGAGTACTTC
CASKGMYLEYF
>TRBJ1-2|TRBD1|-|TRBV9
TGTGCCAGCAGCGTAGCCCTCTCCGGACAGGGTTATGGCTACACCTTC
CASSVALSGQGYGYTF
>TRBJ2-2|-|-|TRBV5-1
TGCGCCAGCAGCTTGGCCTACACCGGGGAGCTGTTTTTT
CASSLAYTGELFF
>TRBJ2-7|TRBD2|-|TRBV13
TGTGCCAGCAGCTTTCAGGGACTAGGCTACGAGCAGTACTTC
CASSFQGLGYEQYF